This T cell receptor (beta chain) was sequenced in a study of OX40 agonist ivuxolimab in advanced cancers. Whole-study context: Given to patients was ivuxolimab, an agonistic anti-OX40 (CD134) antibody. Partial responses were achieved by three patients: one hepatocellular carcinoma, two cutaneous melanoma.

Germline V lookup: CDR1 MDHEN, CDR2 SYDVKM. CDR3 length equals 13 residues. V shed 5 bases and J shed 4 bases, with 8 bases lying between them. Findings and limits, study-wide: CD8+ T cells averaged more expanded clones than CD4+.

Profiled with immunoSEQ multiplex PCR; TCRdb holds only in-frame clones, not every one. The profile shows tens of thousands of clones, around 89% of them singletons. This clone was detected only once. The antigen remains undetermined. Autoimmune disease history or systemic immunosuppression barred patients. Sequencing used CD4+ or CD8+ T cells sorted from blood, obtained in a trial of the OX40 agonist ivuxolimab. This chain joins TRBV28 and TRBJ1-4; D gene unclear. The TCR comes from an adult with an advanced solid tumor such as melanoma, head and neck, liver or kidney cancer. This chain's CDR3 is CASSPDRNEKLFF. The CDR3 DNA reads TGTGCCAGCAGTCCGGACCGTAATGAAAAACTGTTTTTT.